The rows below give T cell receptor beta chains drawn from one sample of a study of blood T cell repertoires in COVID-19. The data were produced by immunoSEQ multiplex PCR, yet TCRdb's version contains in-frame clones alone and is incomplete. The data show 150,000 or so clones, with approximately 90% seen just once and 1.6% held by the top ten. The sample was peripheral blood. The receptors originated from a woman aged 45 to 65 with acute or convalescent COVID-19. Both conserved end residues are part of each CDR3. Each record gives: J gene, clone size, V gene, D gene, CDR3 protein, CDR3 DNA. The D gene is left open where the match is weak. Some rows mark clone size as missing; the rest say once, few, many or name a class of expanded clone.

TRBJ1-1 | NA | TRBV19 | NA | CASSISVNTEAFF | TGTGCCAGTAGTATCTCAGTGAACACTGAAGCTTTCTTT
TRBJ1-1 | NA | TRBV3-1/TRBV3-2 | TRBD1 | CASSLVGGTGGRTEAFF | TGTGCCAGCAGCCTAGTCGGGGGGACAGGGGGCAGGACTGAAGCTTTCTTT
TRBJ1-1 | NA | TRBV11-3 | TRBD1 | CASSFRGQVRDTEAFF | TGTGCCAGCAGCTTTAGGGGGCAGGTACGTGACACTGAAGCTTTCTTT
TRBJ2-3 | NA | TRBV9 | NA | CASSSPRDTQYF | TGTGCCAGCAGCTCCCCTAGGGATACGCAGTATTTT
TRBJ1-1 | few | TRBV5-1 | TRBD1 | CASSADRGGTEAFF | TGCGCCAGCAGCGCGGACAGGGGAGGCACTGAAGCTTTCTTT
TRBJ2-3 | NA | TRBV11-1 | TRBD2 | CASSLGLAGSTDTQYF | TGTGCCAGCAGCTTAGGTCTAGCGGGGTCCACAGATACGCAGTATTTT
TRBJ2-7 | NA | TRBV6-2/TRBV6-3 | NA | CASSTGTPIYEQYF | TGTGCCAGCAGCACCGGGACTCCCATTTACGAGCAGTACTTC
TRBJ1-6 | NA | TRBV6-5 | TRBD1 | CASSYSVTGLSSPLHF | TGTGCCAGCAGTTACTCGGTGACAGGGCTCTCATCACCCCTCCACTTT
TRBJ1-4 | NA | TRBV5-8 | TRBD1 | CASSPTGVHEKLFF | TGTGCCAGCAGCCCGACAGGGGTCCATGAAAAACTGTTTTTT
TRBJ2-3 | NA | TRBV3-1/TRBV3-2 | TRBD2 | CASSQAGRGGREDTQYF | TGTGCCAGCAGCCAAGCCGGGCGGGGGGGCCGAGAAGATACGCAGTATTTT
TRBJ1-2 | once | TRBV7-2 | NA | CASSSDRRITGYTF | TGTGCCAGCAGCTCCGACAGAAGAATAACTGGCTACACCTTC
TRBJ1-6 | NA | TRBV30 | NA | CAWGQTTGSPLHF | TGTGCCTGGGGACAAACGACGGGGTCACCCCTCCACTTT
TRBJ1-6 | NA | TRBV9 | TRBD1 | CASSGDRGYSPLHF | TGTGCCAGCAGCGGAGACAGGGGGTATTCACCCCTCCACTTT
TRBJ1-4 | few | TRBV10-3 | TRBD1 | CAISRTGEPTNEKLFF | TGTGCCATCAGCAGGACAGGCGAACCAACTAATGAAAAACTGTTTTTT
TRBJ2-1 | NA | TRBV7-2 | TRBD1 | CASSPGTGGLNEQFF | TGTGCCAGCAGCCCCGGGACAGGGGGCTTAAATGAGCAGTTCTTC
TRBJ2-2 | NA | TRBV2 | NA | CASSEQGGTNTGELFF | TGTGCCAGCAGCGAACAGGGCGGAACGAACACCGGGGAGCTGTTTTTT
TRBJ2-7 | NA | TRBV20-1 | NA | CSASPLNEQYF | TGCAGTGCTAGCCCGTTAAACGAGCAGTACTTC
TRBJ1-2 | NA | TRBV29-1 | TRBD1 | CSAMTGERSYTF | TGCAGCGCCATGACAGGGGAAAGGAGCTACACCTTC
TRBJ1-1 | once | TRBV4-3 | NA | CASSQDIGDTEAFF | TGCGCCAGCAGCCAAGACATAGGGGACACTGAAGCTTTCTTT
TRBJ1-1 | NA | TRBV28 | NA | CASSLGQQIAFF | TGTGCCAGCAGTTTAGGACAGCAAATTGCTTTCTTT
TRBJ2-1 | NA | TRBV30 | TRBD2 | CAWSVAGLGFNEQFF | TGTGCCTGGAGTGTAGCGGGACTAGGGTTTAATGAGCAGTTCTTC
TRBJ1-2 | few | TRBV19 | TRBD1 | CASSDRDYGYTF | TGTGCCAGTTCGGACAGGGACTATGGCTACACCTTC
TRBJ2-7 | once | TRBV30 | TRBD1 | CAWGDRFPHEQYF | TGTGCCTGGGGGGACAGGTTCCCTCACGAGCAGTACTTC
TRBJ1-1 | once | TRBV7-2 | NA | CASSLEPGLNTEAFF | TGTGCCAGCAGCTTAGAGCCTGGGCTAAACACTGAAGCTTTCTTT
TRBJ1-6 | NA | TRBV19 | NA | CASRDSASPLHF | TGTGCCAGTAGGGACAGCGCCTCACCCCTCCACTTT
TRBJ1-1 | NA | TRBV4-2 | NA | CASSQDTGQKNTEAFF | TGTGCCAGCAGCCAAGATACTGGACAGAAGAACACTGAAGCTTTCTTT
TRBJ1-2 | once | TRBV9 | NA | CASTLGSGAGRNYGYTF | TGTGCCAGCACCTTAGGCTCAGGGGCTGGAAGAAACTATGGCTACACCTTC
TRBJ2-5 | NA | TRBV9 | TRBD2 | CASSFQTGLAGETQYF | TGTGCCAGCAGCTTTCAAACGGGACTAGCGGGAGAGACCCAGTACTTC
TRBJ2-1 | NA | TRBV7-8 | TRBD2 | CASSIPGLAGVEQFF | TGTGCCAGCAGCATTCCGGGACTAGCGGGGGTTGAGCAGTTCTTC
TRBJ2-7 | NA | TRBV10-1 | TRBD2 | CASSGSGASGSYEQYF | TGCGCCAGCAGTGGCTCCGGGGCTAGCGGATCCTACGAGCAGTACTTC
TRBJ1-4 | NA | TRBV19 | TRBD1 | CASSPGQTAEKLFF | TGTGCCAGTAGTCCGGGACAGACCGCAGAAAAACTGTTTTTT
TRBJ2-1 | NA | TRBV24-1 | NA | CATSAREAYNEQFF | TGTGCCACCAGTGCCAGGGAGGCCTACAATGAGCAGTTCTTC
TRBJ1-1 | NA | TRBV6-5 | TRBD1 | CASSEGALNTEAFF | TGTGCCAGCTCGGAGGGGGCCTTGAACACTGAAGCTTTCTTT
TRBJ2-5 | once | TRBV6-5 | NA | CASSYGLQETQYF | TGTGCCAGCAGTTATGGGCTCCAAGAGACCCAGTACTTC
TRBJ1-2 | NA | TRBV11-2 | NA | CASSLGGNYGYTF | TGTGCCAGCAGCCTCGGGGGGAACTATGGCTACACCTTC
TRBJ2-5 | NA | TRBV27 | NA | CASSSHRSDQETQYF | TGTGCCAGCAGTAGCCACCGGAGCGACCAAGAGACCCAGTACTTC
TRBJ2-1 | NA | TRBV24-1 | NA | CATSAGAVDEQFF | TGTGCCACCAGTGCCGGAGCCGTGGATGAGCAGTTCTTC
TRBJ2-7 | NA | TRBV12-3/TRBV12-4 | NA | CASSFTGYEQYF | TGTGCCAGCAGTTTTACGGGCTACGAGCAGTACTTC
TRBJ2-3 | NA | TRBV10-1 | NA | CASRGGLATDTQYF | TGCGCCAGCCGAGGCGGACTTGCCACAGATACGCAGTATTTT
TRBJ1-2 | NA | TRBV6-5 | NA | CASSQTLRDYGYTF | TGTGCCAGCAGCCAAACCTTGAGGGACTATGGCTACACCTTC
TRBJ2-7 | once | TRBV6-5 | TRBD1 | CASGTPGQGANEQYF | TGTGCCAGCGGAACGCCGGGACAGGGGGCTAACGAGCAGTACTTC
TRBJ1-4 | NA | TRBV3-1/TRBV3-2 | TRBD1 | CASSQGTGLNEKLFF | TGTGCCAGCAGCCAAGGGACAGGGCTTAATGAAAAACTGTTTTTT
TRBJ1-2 | NA | TRBV6-5 | TRBD1 | CATETGGLQSRGYTF | TGTGCCACCGAGACAGGGGGACTTCAATCGAGAGGCTACACCTTC
TRBJ2-7 | NA | TRBV18 | TRBD2 | CASSPLAGDSYEQYF | TGTGCCAGCTCCCCTCTGGCGGGAGACTCGTACGAGCAGTACTTC
TRBJ1-2 | NA | TRBV24-1 | TRBD1 | CATSDPGTGSGYTF | TGTGCCACCAGTGATCCCGGGACAGGGTCTGGCTACACCTTC
TRBJ1-3 | NA | TRBV5-4 | TRBD1 | CASSLSDRGYGNTIYF | TGTGCCAGCAGCCTATCCGACAGGGGTTATGGAAACACCATATATTTT
TRBJ1-6 | few | TRBV11-2 | NA | CASSSYASGKASSPLHF | TGTGCCAGCAGCTCTTACGCCTCGGGGAAGGCTAGTTCACCCCTCCACTTT
TRBJ2-2 | medium-sized | TRBV11-2 | NA | CASSSITGGAPTGELFF | TGTGCCAGCAGCTCAATAACCGGGGGAGCGCCAACCGGGGAGCTGTTTTTT
TRBJ2-5 | NA | TRBV6-6 | NA | CASTRWGLNFLVVQETQYF | TGTGCCAGCACTCGGTGGGGACTCAATTTCCTGGTAGTCCAAGAGACCCAGTACTTC
TRBJ1-2 | NA | TRBV30 | NA | CAWGRVANYGYTF | TGTGCCTGGGGCCGGGTTGCTAACTATGGCTACACCTTC
TRBJ2-1 | NA | TRBV2 | NA | CASNPGGTFYNEQFF | TGTGCCAGCAACCCCGGCGGGACCTTTTACAATGAGCAGTTCTTC
TRBJ1-5 | NA | TRBV10-2 | NA | CASSDSSNQPQHF | TGCGCCAGCAGTGATAGTAGCAATCAGCCCCAGCATTTT
TRBJ2-3 | NA | TRBV3-1/TRBV3-2 | TRBD2 | CASGTTSGNTDTQYF | TGTGCCAGCGGAACGACTAGCGGGAACACAGATACGCAGTATTTT
TRBJ1-3 | NA | TRBV18 | NA | CASSPAGSTGNTIYF | TGTGCCAGCTCACCCGCAGGGTCAACTGGAAACACCATATATTTT